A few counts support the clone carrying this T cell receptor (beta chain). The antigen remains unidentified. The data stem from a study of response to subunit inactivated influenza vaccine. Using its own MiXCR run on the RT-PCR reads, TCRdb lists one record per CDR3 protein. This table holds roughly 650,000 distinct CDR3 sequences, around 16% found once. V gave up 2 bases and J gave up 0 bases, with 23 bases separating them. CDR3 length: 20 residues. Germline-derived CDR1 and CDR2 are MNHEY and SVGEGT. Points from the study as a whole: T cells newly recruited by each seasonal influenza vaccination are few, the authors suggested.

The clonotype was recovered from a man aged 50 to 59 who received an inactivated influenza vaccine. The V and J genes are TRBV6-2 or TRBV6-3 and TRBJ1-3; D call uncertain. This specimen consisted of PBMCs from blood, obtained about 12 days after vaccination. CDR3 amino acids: CASSYTPYTPRTSSGNTIYF. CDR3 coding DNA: TGTGCCAGCAGTTACACTCCCTATACTCCAAGGACGTCCTCTGGAAACACCATATATTTT.